This T cell receptor beta chain was found in a study of PD-L1 blockade in urothelial cancer. Profiled with immunoSEQ multiplex PCR; TCRdb holds only in-frame clones, not every one. Of some 41,000 clones in the sample, more than 75% are singletons; the top ten hold about 14%. The CDR3 runs to 16 residues. The V gene lost 1 base and the J gene lost 0 bases, with 7 bases spanning the gap. CDR1 is PRHDT, CDR2 FYEKMQ, per germline (reference sequence). The gene calls are TRBV13 and TRBJ1-6; D is unclear. This receptor was obtained from a woman between 55 and 75 years old with urothelial cancer. This material consisted of PBMCs, taken around atezolizumab (anti-PD-L1) treatment. The CDR3 reads CASSLVGSSYNSPLHF. As DNA, the CDR3 is TGTGCCAGCAGCTTAGTGGGGAGCTCCTATAATTCACCCCTCCACTTT.